A selection of T cell receptor beta chains follows, all from one sample in a study of cytomegalovirus exposure and HLA in healthy donors. Clones were sequenced by immunoSEQ multiplex PCR, and TCRdb holds only the in-frame ones, with some missing. The data hold about 38,000 clones, with approximately 74% observed a single time. The sample consisted of PBMCs. The receptor source for this set is a man aged 25-40 years in good health and CMV-seronegative. Each CDR3 is given with its conserved first and last residue. D genes are given only for firm matches. Clone size is not always given. Where it is, it says once, few, many or a class for expanded clones.

clone size: -
J gene: TRBJ1-2
D gene: -
V gene: TRBV6-1
CDR3 DNA: TGTGCCAGCAGATACCTAGGCTACACCTTC
CDR3 protein: CASRYLGYTF

clone size: -
J gene: TRBJ2-7
D gene: -
V gene: TRBV10-1
CDR3 DNA: TGCGCCAGCAGTGAGGAACAGGGCCACGAGCAGTACTTC
CDR3 protein: CASSEEQGHEQYF

clone size: once
J gene: TRBJ1-1
D gene: -
V gene: TRBV6-6
CDR3 DNA: TGTGCCAGCACTCAGTCGAGGGTGAACACTGAAGCTTTCTTT
CDR3 protein: CASTQSRVNTEAFF

clone size: -
J gene: TRBJ1-1
D gene: -
V gene: TRBV27
CDR3 DNA: TGTGCCAGCAGTGAGCTAGGGGCCGTCACTGAAGCTTTCTTT
CDR3 protein: CASSELGAVTEAFF

clone size: -
J gene: TRBJ2-7
D gene: -
V gene: TRBV27
CDR3 DNA: TGTGCCAGCAGCCAAAGACTAGTCGGCTACGAGCAGTACTTC
CDR3 protein: CASSQRLVGYEQYF

clone size: -
J gene: TRBJ2-1
D gene: TRBD2
V gene: TRBV28
CDR3 DNA: TGTGCCAGCAGTTATAGGATTGGACTAGCGGAATACAATGAGCAGTTCTTC
CDR3 protein: CASSYRIGLAEYNEQFF

clone size: once
J gene: TRBJ2-1
D gene: TRBD2
V gene: TRBV4-3
CDR3 DNA: TGCGCCAGCAGCCAAGAGGCCAGTGGGAGGGGACGATACAATGAGCAGTTCTTC
CDR3 protein: CASSQEASGRGRYNEQFF

clone size: -
J gene: TRBJ2-5
D gene: -
V gene: TRBV7-2
CDR3 DNA: TGTGCCAGCAGCTGGGCGGGGGCAGTTAAGGGGACCCAGTACTTC
CDR3 protein: CASSWAGAVKGTQYF

clone size: few
J gene: TRBJ1-1
D gene: TRBD1
V gene: TRBV7-2
CDR3 DNA: TGTGCCAGCACCTTTACCAGGGGGCGCGGGACTGAAGCTTTCTTT
CDR3 protein: CASTFTRGRGTEAFF

clone size: -
J gene: TRBJ1-3
D gene: -
V gene: TRBV18
CDR3 DNA: TGTGCCAGCTCACCACCGTCGGGCTCTGGAAACACCATATATTTT
CDR3 protein: CASSPPSGSGNTIYF

clone size: once
J gene: TRBJ2-1
D gene: TRBD2
V gene: TRBV6-1
CDR3 DNA: TGTGCCAGCAGTGCCAGCGGGAGGGTGCGGCTCAATGAGCAGTTCTTC
CDR3 protein: CASSASGRVRLNEQFF

clone size: few
J gene: TRBJ1-1
D gene: -
V gene: TRBV10-1
CDR3 DNA: TGCGCCAGCAGCCGGGACATAATGCCGAACACTGAAGCTTTCTTT
CDR3 protein: CASSRDIMPNTEAFF

clone size: -
J gene: TRBJ2-1
D gene: TRBD2
V gene: TRBV28
CDR3 DNA: TGTGCCAGCAGCCCCGGGACTAGTAAGTTCTTC
CDR3 protein: CASSPGTSKFF

clone size: few
J gene: TRBJ1-5
D gene: -
V gene: TRBV6-1
CDR3 DNA: TGTGCCAGCAGTGTGACACCCTATAGCAATCAGCCCCAGCATTTT
CDR3 protein: CASSVTPYSNQPQHF

clone size: -
J gene: TRBJ2-2
D gene: -
V gene: TRBV7-7
CDR3 DNA: TGTGCTAGCAGACCACTAGCGCAGGGGACCGGGGAGCTGTTTTTT
CDR3 protein: CASRPLAQGTGELFF

clone size: few
J gene: TRBJ1-1
D gene: TRBD1
V gene: TRBV6-6
CDR3 DNA: TGTGCCAGCAGCCCGGACAGGGATGCTTTCTTT
CDR3 protein: CASSPDRDAFF

clone size: -
J gene: TRBJ1-2
D gene: -
V gene: TRBV4-3
CDR3 DNA: TGCGCCAGCAGCCAAGATGGGACGGGAGGACTATATGGCTACACCTTC
CDR3 protein: CASSQDGTGGLYGYTF

clone size: -
J gene: TRBJ1-6
D gene: -
V gene: TRBV5-1
CDR3 DNA: TGCGCCAGCAGCTTGGTCGGGGACTCAACTTCACCCCTCCACTTT
CDR3 protein: CASSLVGDSTSPLHF

clone size: -
J gene: TRBJ2-5
D gene: TRBD2
V gene: TRBV15
CDR3 DNA: TGTGCCACCAGCAAGGGTAGCGGGGGGGCCCGGGAGACCCAGTACTTC
CDR3 protein: CATSKGSGGARETQYF

clone size: -
J gene: TRBJ1-4
D gene: -
V gene: TRBV4-1
CDR3 DNA: TGCGCCAGCAGCCAAGATCGAGCCAGGGTACAGGAAAAACTGTTTTTT
CDR3 protein: CASSQDRARVQEKLFF

clone size: -
J gene: TRBJ1-5
D gene: -
V gene: TRBV4-2
CDR3 DNA: TGTGCCAGCAGCCAAGTCCGGGCAGGGAATAGCAATCAGCCCCAGCATTTT
CDR3 protein: CASSQVRAGNSNQPQHF

clone size: few
J gene: TRBJ2-7
D gene: TRBD1
V gene: TRBV11-2
CDR3 DNA: TGTGCCAGCAGCTCGGGACAGGGCGAGCAGTACTTC
CDR3 protein: CASSSGQGEQYF

clone size: few
J gene: TRBJ2-7
D gene: TRBD1
V gene: TRBV28
CDR3 DNA: TGTGCCAGCAGGGGACAGATTTACGAGCAGTACTTC
CDR3 protein: CASRGQIYEQYF

clone size: -
J gene: TRBJ2-4
D gene: -
V gene: TRBV7-2
CDR3 DNA: TGTGCCAGCAGCTTACGATCGGGCGGGACAAACATTCAGTACTTC
CDR3 protein: CASSLRSGGTNIQYF

clone size: -
J gene: TRBJ2-3
D gene: -
V gene: TRBV4-3
CDR3 DNA: TGCGCCAGCAGCCAAGATACTAGGACAGATACGCAGTATTTT
CDR3 protein: CASSQDTRTDTQYF

clone size: -
J gene: TRBJ2-7
D gene: -
V gene: TRBV1
CDR3 DNA: TGCACCAGCAGCCAAGAGAGGGCCTACGAGCAGTACTTC
CDR3 protein: CTSSQERAYEQYF

clone size: -
J gene: TRBJ2-7
D gene: -
V gene: TRBV5-1
CDR3 DNA: TGCGCCAGCAGCTTAGCCGGGACATCCTACGAGCAGTACTTC
CDR3 protein: CASSLAGTSYEQYF

clone size: -
J gene: TRBJ2-1
D gene: TRBD1
V gene: TRBV10-1
CDR3 DNA: TGCGCCAGCAGTGAGTTAACAGGGGACAATGAGCAGTTCTTC
CDR3 protein: CASSELTGDNEQFF

clone size: -
J gene: TRBJ2-3
D gene: TRBD1
V gene: TRBV29-1
CDR3 DNA: TGCAGCGTTGAATGGACAGGGGGCGATACGCAGTATTTT
CDR3 protein: CSVEWTGGDTQYF

clone size: -
J gene: TRBJ2-1
D gene: TRBD2
V gene: TRBV29-1
CDR3 DNA: TGCAGCGTTGATACACGACTAGCGGGTGAGCAGTTCTTC
CDR3 protein: CSVDTRLAGEQFF

clone size: -
J gene: TRBJ1-4
D gene: -
V gene: TRBV6-5
CDR3 DNA: TGTGCCAGCAGTTACTCGATGGAGGGGAGTGGTGAAAAACTGTTTTTT
CDR3 protein: CASSYSMEGSGEKLFF

clone size: few
J gene: TRBJ1-5
D gene: -
V gene: TRBV5-6
CDR3 DNA: TGTGCCAGCAGCTTGTTTTTTGGGGAGCAGCCCCAGCATTTT
CDR3 protein: CASSLFFGEQPQHF

clone size: -
J gene: TRBJ2-1
D gene: -
V gene: TRBV2
CDR3 DNA: TGTGCCAGCAGTGTAGATAATGAGCAGTTCTTC
CDR3 protein: CASSVDNEQFF

clone size: -
J gene: TRBJ2-7
D gene: TRBD2
V gene: TRBV6-5
CDR3 DNA: TGTGCCAGCAGTTACGGGGGGACTAGCAGGTACGAGCAGTACTTC
CDR3 protein: CASSYGGTSRYEQYF

clone size: -
J gene: TRBJ2-1
D gene: -
V gene: TRBV7-2
CDR3 DNA: TGTGCCAGCAGCCCTCAGGGGTACAATGAGCAGTTCTTC
CDR3 protein: CASSPQGYNEQFF

clone size: -
J gene: TRBJ1-1
D gene: -
V gene: TRBV14
CDR3 DNA: TGTGCCAGCAGCCTCGGAGGGATCACTGAAGCTTTCTTT
CDR3 protein: CASSLGGITEAFF

clone size: -
J gene: TRBJ2-7
D gene: -
V gene: TRBV28
CDR3 DNA: TGTGCCAGCAGTTTCGGCAGAGGGTACGGGTACGAGCAGTACTTC
CDR3 protein: CASSFGRGYGYEQYF

clone size: -
J gene: TRBJ1-4
D gene: TRBD1
V gene: TRBV14
CDR3 DNA: TGTGCCAGCAGCCATCGACAGGGAAGCGGTGAAAAACTGTTTTTT
CDR3 protein: CASSHRQGSGEKLFF

clone size: -
J gene: TRBJ2-3
D gene: TRBD2
V gene: TRBV4-1
CDR3 DNA: TGCGCCAGCAGCCAAGATCCCCTAGCGGGCCCCTCGGATACGCAGTATTTT
CDR3 protein: CASSQDPLAGPSDTQYF

clone size: -
J gene: TRBJ1-4
D gene: -
V gene: TRBV28
CDR3 DNA: TGTGCCAGCAGAGGCAACAGGGCAACTAATGAAAAACTGTTTTTT
CDR3 protein: CASRGNRATNEKLFF

clone size: -
J gene: TRBJ2-2
D gene: -
V gene: TRBV5-1
CDR3 DNA: TGCGCCAGCAGCTCGACCAGGGGCACCGGGGAGCTGTTTTTT
CDR3 protein: CASSSTRGTGELFF

clone size: -
J gene: TRBJ1-2
D gene: -
V gene: TRBV4-2
CDR3 DNA: TGTGCCAGCAGCCAAGATGCAGGGGCTTCACCTACTAACTATGGCTACACCTTC
CDR3 protein: CASSQDAGASPTNYGYTF

clone size: -
J gene: TRBJ2-5
D gene: TRBD1
V gene: TRBV10-1
CDR3 DNA: TGCGCCAGCCCAACTAAGGACAGGCTGCAAGAGACCCAGTACTTC
CDR3 protein: CASPTKDRLQETQYF

clone size: -
J gene: TRBJ1-2
D gene: -
V gene: TRBV7-9
CDR3 DNA: TGTGCCAGCAGCTTGTTAGCTAACTATGGCTACACCTTC
CDR3 protein: CASSLLANYGYTF

clone size: -
J gene: TRBJ1-4
D gene: TRBD1
V gene: TRBV25-1
CDR3 DNA: TGTGCCAGCAGTGGAGACAGGGGGCGAGAAAAACTGTTTTTT
CDR3 protein: CASSGDRGREKLFF

clone size: -
J gene: TRBJ1-2
D gene: -
V gene: TRBV2
CDR3 DNA: TGTGCCAGCAACGCCGGCGGGTTCTATGGCTACACCTTC
CDR3 protein: CASNAGGFYGYTF

clone size: -
J gene: TRBJ1-1
D gene: -
V gene: TRBV5-4
CDR3 DNA: TGTGCCAGCAGCTTTGGCAGGGAGAACACTGAAGCTTTCTTT
CDR3 protein: CASSFGRENTEAFF

clone size: once
J gene: TRBJ2-7
D gene: TRBD1
V gene: TRBV13
CDR3 DNA: TGTGCCAGCAGCTCCTCCCCCCCGGTCGGGACAGCCTACGAGCAGTACTTC
CDR3 protein: CASSSSPPVGTAYEQYF